Presented here are 8 T cell receptor beta chains from one specimen sequenced in a study of identical twins. TCRdb re-called the 5' RACE reads with MiXCR, one entry per CDR3 protein. The profile shows some 710,000 distinct CDR3 sequences, around 6.1% of them singletons. The sequenced sample consisted of naive T cells sorted from blood. All receptors derive from a man younger than 35 in good health.

The chain is built from TRBV7-9 and TRBJ2-5, with D unclear. Per germline, CDR1 SEHNR and CDR2 FQNEAQ (reference sequence). The CDR3 extends over 14 amino acids. Deletions cut 4 bases from V and 2 bases from J, with 11 bases between. CDR3 sequence reads: CASSSRTVQETQYF. Written as DNA, the CDR3 is TGTGCCAGCAGCTCGCGGACGGTACAAGAGACCCAGTACTTC.

This clonotype showed up just a few times. The rearrangement joins TRBV5-5 to TRBJ1-1; 8 bases are a match to TRBD1. With 7 bases clipped from V and 5 bases from J, the junction kept 7 bases outside the gene matches. The germline CDR1 and CDR2 sequences are SGHKS and YYEKEE (reference sequence). This CDR3 comprises 13 residues. CDR3 amino acids: CASFRTGNTEAFF. The CDR3 region has the DNA TGTGCCAGCTTCCGGACAGGGAATACTGAAGCTTTCTTT.

The V call is TRBV30, the J call TRBJ2-6; no firm D call. The V gene's germline CDR1 is GTSNPN and CDR2 SVGIG (reference sequence). V lost 0 bases, J lost 0 bases, and 6 bases lay in between. The CDR3 loop spans 15 amino acids. CDR3 sequence (DNA): TGTGCCTGGAGTGTAGGCGGCTCTGGGGCCAACGTCCTGACTTTC. It encodes CAWSVGGSGANVLTF.

The chain is built from TRBV28 and TRBJ2-5, with TRBD2 matching 7 bases. This CDR3 comprises 15 residues. Germline V gene data show CDR1 as MDHEN and CDR2 as SYDVKM. The ends lost 4 bases at V and 3 bases at J; junction bases unmatched: 8. CDR3 amino acids: CASSSTASGKETQYF. The DNA of the CDR3 is TGTGCCAGCAGTTCCACAGCTAGCGGAAAAGAGACCCAGTACTTC.

This clonotype was found a few times. CDR3 in DNA: TGCAGCGTTGAAGAAGCGCGGGCCGGTGAGCAGTTCTTC. This sequence encodes CSVEEARAGEQFF. The V call is TRBV29-1, the J call TRBJ2-1, with a weak D call TRBD2 (5 bases). This CDR3 comprises 13 residues. The germline V gene has CDR1 SQVTM and CDR2 ANQGSEA. V was pared by 0 bases and J by 9 bases, with 12 bases between.

The chain is built from TRBV6-2 or TRBV6-3 and TRBJ2-7, with 9 bases lining up with TRBD1. The CDR3 contains 14 residues. J gave up 2 bases and V 7 bases, and 6 bases lay outside the gene matches. CDR1 is MNHEY, CDR2 SVGEGT, per germline. The CDR3 sequence: CASKTGTGTYEQYF. In DNA form, the CDR3 reads TGTGCCAGCAAAACCGGGACAGGGACCTACGAGCAGTACTTC.

The rearrangement joins TRBV20-1 to TRBJ2-7; 7 nucleotides line up with TRBD2. Losses at the gene ends were 0 bases for V and 3 bases for J; bases not matched to a gene: 5. The CDR3 consists of 14 residues. Germline CDR1 and CDR2: DFQATT and SNEGSKA (reference sequence). CDR3 protein: CSARDIAGYYEQYF. The CDR3 DNA is TGCAGTGCTAGAGATATAGCGGGTTACTACGAGCAGTACTTC.

The chain links TRBV6-4 to TRBJ1-2; D perhaps matches TRBD1 (6 bases). V gave up 6 bases and J gave up 2 bases, with 10 bases separating them. The CDR3 is 13 residues long. Germline CDR1 is MRHNA and CDR2 is SNTAGT. The CDR3 region is CASRRGINYGYTF. The CDR3 nucleotides are TGTGCCAGCAGGAGGGGGATCAACTATGGCTACACCTTC.